The present T cell receptor (beta chain) was sequenced within a study of blood T cell repertoires in COVID-19. At the level of the study: Whether acute or convalescent, the COVID-19 samples came from the United States, Italy and Spain. T cells, B-cell-depleted T cells, or PBMCs provided the cDNA or gDNA that served as material.

The repertoire was sequenced with immunoSEQ multiplex PCR; TCRdb's copy has only in-frame clones and lacks some. Of 150,000 to 200,000 clones in the sample, roughly 85% were seen once. The CDR3 covers 15 residues. V was shortened by 2 bases and J by 1 base, with 9 bases between the two germline ends. Germline V gives CDR1 SGHVS, CDR2 FNYEAQ. The sequence derives from a man aged 55 to 69 with acute or convalescent COVID-19. The V gene is TRBV7-6, the J gene TRBJ1-3; unclear D gene. Sequencing was performed on peripheral blood. For the CDR3, the DNA is TGTGCCAGCAGCTTAAGACAACAATCTGGAAACACCATATATTTT. Encoded protein: CASSLRQQSGNTIYF.